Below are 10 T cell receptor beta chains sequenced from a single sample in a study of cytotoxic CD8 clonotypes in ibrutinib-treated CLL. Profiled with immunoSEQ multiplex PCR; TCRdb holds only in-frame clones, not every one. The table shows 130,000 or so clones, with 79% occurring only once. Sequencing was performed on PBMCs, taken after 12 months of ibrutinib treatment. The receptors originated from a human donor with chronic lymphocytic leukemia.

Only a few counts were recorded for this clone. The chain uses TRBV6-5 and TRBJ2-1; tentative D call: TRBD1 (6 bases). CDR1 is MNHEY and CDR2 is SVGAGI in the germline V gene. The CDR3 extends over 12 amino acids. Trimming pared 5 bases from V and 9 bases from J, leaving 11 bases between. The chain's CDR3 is CASSMNRVEQFF. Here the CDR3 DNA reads TGTGCCAGCAGTATGAACAGGGTTGAGCAGTTCTTC.

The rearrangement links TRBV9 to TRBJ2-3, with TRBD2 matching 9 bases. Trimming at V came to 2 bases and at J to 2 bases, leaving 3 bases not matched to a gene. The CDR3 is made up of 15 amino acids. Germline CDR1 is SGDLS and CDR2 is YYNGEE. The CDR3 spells CASSVIAGDTDTQYF. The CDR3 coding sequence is TGTGCCAGCAGCGTCATAGCGGGGGACACAGATACGCAGTATTTT.

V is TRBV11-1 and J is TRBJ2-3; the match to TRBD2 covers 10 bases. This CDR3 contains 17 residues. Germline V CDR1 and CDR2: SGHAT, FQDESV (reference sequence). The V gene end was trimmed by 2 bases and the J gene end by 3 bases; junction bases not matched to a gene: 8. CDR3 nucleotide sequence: TGTGCCAGCAGCTTACTTGGAACTAGCGGGACGACAGATACGCAGTATTTT. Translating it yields CASSLLGTSGTTDTQYF. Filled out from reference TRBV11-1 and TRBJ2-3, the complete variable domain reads EAEVAQSPRYKITEKSQAVAFWCDPISGHATLYWYRQILGQGPELLVQFQDESVVDDSQLPKDRFSAERLKGVDSTLKIQPAELGDSAMYLCASSLLGTSGTTDTQYFGPGTRLTVL.

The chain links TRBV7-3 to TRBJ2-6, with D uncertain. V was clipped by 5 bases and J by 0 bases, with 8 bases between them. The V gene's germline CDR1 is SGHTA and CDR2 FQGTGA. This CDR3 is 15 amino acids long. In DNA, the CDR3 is TGTGCCAGCAGCCAGCCGGCCTCTGGGGCCAACGTCCTGACTTTC. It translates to CASSQPASGANVLTF.

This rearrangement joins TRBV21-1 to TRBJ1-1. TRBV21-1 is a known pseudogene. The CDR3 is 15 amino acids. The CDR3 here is CASTPFKEMNTEAFF. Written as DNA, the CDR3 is TGTGCCAGCACCCCATTCAAGGAAATGAACACTGAAGCTTTCTTT.

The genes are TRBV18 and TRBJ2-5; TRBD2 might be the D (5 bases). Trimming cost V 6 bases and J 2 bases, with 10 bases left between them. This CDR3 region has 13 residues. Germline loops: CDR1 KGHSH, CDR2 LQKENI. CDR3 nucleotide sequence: TGTGCCAGCTCCCGGGATCTACAAGAGACCCAGTACTTC. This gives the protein CASSRDLQETQYF. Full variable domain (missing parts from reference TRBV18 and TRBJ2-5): NAGVMQNPRHLVRRRGQEARLRCSPMKGHSHVYWYRQLPEEGLKFMVYLQKENIIDESGMPKERFSAEFPKEGPSILRIQQVVRGDSAAYFCASSRDLQETQYFGPGTRLLVL.

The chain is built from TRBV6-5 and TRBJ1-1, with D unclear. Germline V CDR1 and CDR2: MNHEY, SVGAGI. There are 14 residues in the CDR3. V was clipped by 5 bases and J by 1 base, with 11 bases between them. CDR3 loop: CASSPRTENTEAFF. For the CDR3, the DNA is TGTGCCAGCAGTCCGCGGACGGAGAACACTGAAGCTTTCTTT.

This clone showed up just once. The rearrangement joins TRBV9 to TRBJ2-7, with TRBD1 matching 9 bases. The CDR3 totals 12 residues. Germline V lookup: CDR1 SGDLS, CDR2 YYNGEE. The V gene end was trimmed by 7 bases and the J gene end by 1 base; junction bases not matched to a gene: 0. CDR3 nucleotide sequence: TGTGCCAGCGGGACAGGGTCCTACGAGCAGTACTTC. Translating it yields CASGTGSYEQYF.

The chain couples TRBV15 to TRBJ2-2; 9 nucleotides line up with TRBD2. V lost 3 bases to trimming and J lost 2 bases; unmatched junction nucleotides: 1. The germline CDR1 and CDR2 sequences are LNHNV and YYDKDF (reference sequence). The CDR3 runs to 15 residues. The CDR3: CATSRTSGNTGELFF. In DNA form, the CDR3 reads TGTGCCACCAGCAGGACTAGCGGAAACACCGGGGAGCTGTTTTTT.

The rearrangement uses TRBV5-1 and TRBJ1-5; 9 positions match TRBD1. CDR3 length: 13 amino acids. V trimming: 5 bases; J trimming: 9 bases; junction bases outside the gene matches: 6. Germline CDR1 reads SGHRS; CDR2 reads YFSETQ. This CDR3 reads CASSWTGDGPQHF. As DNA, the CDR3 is TGCGCCAGCAGTTGGACAGGGGATGGGCCCCAGCATTTT.